The 18 T cell receptor beta chains reported below all come from one sample, sequenced in a study of blood T cell repertoires in COVID-19. Only in-frame clones appear in the TCRdb table, and some are missing; sequencing was by immunoSEQ multiplex PCR. The data hold approximately 130,000 clones, with about 88% observed a single time. The sample taken for sequencing was PBMCs or T cells enriched from blood (not recorded which). Source of these receptors: a woman aged 50 to 65 who had recovered from COVID-19.

This chain links TRBV25-1 with TRBJ2-1; the match to TRBD1 covers 7 bases. The CDR3 has 17 amino acids. CDR1 is MGHDK and CDR2 is SYGVNS in the germline V gene. V was clipped by 4 bases and J by 8 bases; unmatched bases: 17. CDR3 in amino acids: CASSAPRQGIGRDEQFF. The CDR3 DNA sequence: TGTGCCAGCAGTGCGCCCAGACAGGGAATTGGAAGGGATGAGCAGTTCTTC.

The chain combines TRBV3-1 (or the pseudogene TRBV3-2) with TRBJ1-5, with D tentatively TRBD1 (5 bases). The V and J ends lost 5 bases and 9 bases respectively, with 23 bases between them. The CDR3 contains 16 residues. Germline V gene data show CDR1 as LGHDT and CDR2 as YNNKEL (reference sequence). DNA for the CDR3: TGTGCCAGCAGCTCCCGTGCGGGGCCTAGCGGGGGGCCCCAGCATTTT. This sequence encodes CASSSRAGPSGGPQHF.

This chain links TRBV6-5 with TRBJ1-5; TRBD1 might be the D (5 bases). This CDR3 comprises 14 residues. Trimming took off 0 bases at V and 6 bases at J, with 9 bases between the two ends. CDR1 is MNHEY and CDR2 is SVGAGI in the germline V gene. CDR3 bases: TGTGCCAGCAGTTACTCGGGGGGTGGTCAGCCCCAGCATTTT. It translates to CASSYSGGGQPQHF.

J is TRBJ1-5 and V is TRBV7-8; D possibly corresponds to TRBD1 (6 bases). The CDR3 length is 13 residues. The V gene's germline CDR1 is SGHVS and CDR2 FQNEAQ. Between the trimmed V and J ends, which lost 5 bases and 3 bases, there was a span of 8 bases. CDR3 nucleotides: TGTGCCAGCAGCCGGACAGTCAATCAGCCCCAGCATTTT. This sequence encodes CASSRTVNQPQHF.

In this sample, this clone turned up once. The chain links TRBV4-1 to TRBJ2-2; D not resolved. V gave up 0 bases and J gave up 6 bases, with 8 bases separating them. This CDR3 region has 14 residues. Germline V gene sequence: CDR1 MGHRA, CDR2 YSYEKL. The CDR3 region is CASSQDYSPGELFF. CDR3 sequence (DNA): TGCGCCAGCAGCCAAGATTACAGTCCCGGGGAGCTGTTTTTT.

Note on this clone: One end of the junction varies from germline; a read error may be responsible. This chain connects TRBV5-4 to TRBJ2-7, with D possibly matching TRBD1 (5 bases). The germline V gene has CDR1 SGHNT and CDR2 YYREEE (reference sequence). This CDR3 has 16 amino acids. CDR3 protein: CANSQYQGYTKNEQYF. The CDR3 DNA sequence: TGTGCCAACAGCCAGTATCAGGGATATACTAAGAACGAGCAGTACTTC.

CDR3 amino acids: CASSNRQGPVHTEAFF. The DNA for the CDR3 is TGTGCCAGCAGCAACCGACAGGGGCCGGTCCACACTGAAGCTTTCTTT. The chain recombines TRBV11-3 with TRBJ1-1; 8 bases line up with TRBD1. The J segment lost 3 bases and the V segment lost 5 bases, leaving 11 bases of the junction unmatched. The CDR3 covers 16 residues. Germline V gene sequence: CDR1 SGHNT, CDR2 YENEEA.

A few counts support this clone. The chain uses TRBV2 and TRBJ1-3; 7 nucleotides align to TRBD1. V trimming: 7 bases; J trimming: 4 bases; junction bases outside the gene matches: 10. CDR3 size: 15 residues. Germline V gene data show CDR1 as SNHLY and CDR2 as FYNNEI. DNA of the CDR3: TGTGCCAGCATCCCCCTTGGGACAGCCGGAAACACCATATATTTT. Translation gives CASIPLGTAGNTIYF.

This clone was seen a single time. J is TRBJ1-2 and V is TRBV27; 9 bases agree with TRBD1. V lost 6 bases and J lost 0; bases outside the gene matches: 14. The CDR3 is 18 amino acids. Germline loops: CDR1 MNHEY, CDR2 SMNVEV (reference sequence). The CDR3 reads CASRGQGRRNLSNYGYTF. The CDR3 bases are TGTGCCAGCAGGGGACAGGGTCGTAGGAATCTGTCTAACTATGGCTACACCTTC.

V is TRBV6-4 and J is TRBJ1-2, with 7 bases lining up with TRBD1. J lost 4 bases, V lost 3 bases, and 11 bases had no gene match. CDR3 length: 16 amino acids. Germline-derived CDR1 and CDR2 are MRHNA and SNTAGT. The CDR3 nucleotides read TGTGCCAGCAGTGATCAAGAGGGCAGGGGGATCTATGGCTACACCTTC. This translates into CASSDQEGRGIYGYTF.

This clone was counted a few times. V and J are TRBV3-1 (or the pseudogene TRBV3-2) and TRBJ1-2; no firm D call. The ends were cut back, 1 base at V and 11 bases at J, with 11 bases in the middle. Germline CDR1 is LGHDT and CDR2 is YNNKEL (reference sequence). CDR3 size: 12 residues. The CDR3 nucleotides read TGTGCCAGCAGCCAAGGTGCCAGATCTTACACCTTC. Its translation: CASSQGARSYTF.

The chain combines TRBV9 with TRBJ2-7; TRBD2 is a possible D gene (6 bases). In germline, CDR1 is SGDLS, CDR2 YYNGEE. This CDR3 region has 15 residues. V was clipped by 0 bases and J by 2 bases, with 12 bases between them. The CDR3 coding sequence is TGTGCCAGCAGCGTAGGGCTAGCGAGTACCTACGAGCAGTACTTC. Translating it yields CASSVGLASTYEQYF.

This chain links TRBV27 with TRBJ1-2, with D unclear. From germline, CDR1 is MNHEY and CDR2 SMNVEV (reference sequence). Deletions cut 6 bases from V and 6 bases from J, with 14 bases between. CDR3 length: 13 amino acids. The CDR3 DNA reads as TGTGCCAGCAGCTTGGCAGGTGAAAATGGCTACACCTTC. This gives the protein CASSLAGENGYTF.

J is TRBJ2-3 and V is TRBV4-2, with D hard to call. Trimming removed 1 base from V and 0 bases from J, with 11 bases in between. Germline V gene lookup returns CDR1 LGHNA and CDR2 YNFKEQ. The length of the CDR3 is 16 residues. The CDR3 DNA sequence: TGTGCCAGCAGCCAAGGAGAAGGAGCTAGCACAGATACGCAGTATTTT. Encoded protein: CASSQGEGASTDTQYF.

This rearrangement joins TRBV29-1 to TRBJ1-1; D is uncertain. The V gene's germline CDR1 is SQVTM and CDR2 ANQGSEA. Trimming removed 4 bases at V and 3 bases at J, with 18 bases between. The CDR3 spans 15 residues. Here the CDR3 reads CSVVRLQTRDTEAFF. The CDR3 region has the DNA TGCAGCGTTGTTCGGCTCCAAACGAGGGACACTGAAGCTTTCTTT.

This clone was seen more than once but under ten times. The chain combines TRBV3-1 (or the pseudogene TRBV3-2) with TRBJ1-1; 7 nucleotides agree with TRBD1. Trimming removed 6 bases from V and 5 bases from J; junction bases left unmatched: 9. This CDR3 is 14 amino acids long. Germline V lookup: CDR1 LGHDT, CDR2 YNNKEL (reference sequence). For the CDR3, the DNA is TGTGCCAGCAGACGGACAGGAGGGGTGACTGAAGCTTTCTTT. Translating it yields CASRRTGGVTEAFF.

The V call is TRBV7-8, the J call TRBJ1-1, with 8 bases lining up with TRBD1. Trimming at V came to 5 bases and at J to 5 bases, leaving 10 bases not matched to a gene. CDR1 and CDR2 from the germline V gene are SGHVS and FQNEAQ. This CDR3 contains 15 residues. CDR3 in DNA: TGTGCCAGCAGCCAGGGCAGGGGGCGCGGGACTGAAGCTTTCTTT. It translates to CASSQGRGRGTEAFF. The entire variable domain, with the rest obtained from reference TRBV7-8 and TRBJ1-1, is as follows: GAGVSQSPRYKVAKRGQDVALRCDPISGHVSLFWYQQALGQGPEFLTYFQNEAQLDKSGLPSDRFFAERPEGSVSTLKIQRTQQEDSAVYLCASSQGRGRGTEAFFGQGTRLTVV.

This chain joins TRBV4-1 and TRBJ2-7, with 12 bases matching TRBD1. Germline loops: CDR1 MGHRA, CDR2 YSYEKL. The CDR3 is made up of 15 amino acids. V lost 3 bases, J lost 6 bases, and 6 bases stayed unmatched. CDR3 protein: CASSHTGTGGLEQYF. CDR3 coding DNA: TGCGCCAGCAGCCATACCGGGACAGGGGGCCTCGAGCAGTACTTC.